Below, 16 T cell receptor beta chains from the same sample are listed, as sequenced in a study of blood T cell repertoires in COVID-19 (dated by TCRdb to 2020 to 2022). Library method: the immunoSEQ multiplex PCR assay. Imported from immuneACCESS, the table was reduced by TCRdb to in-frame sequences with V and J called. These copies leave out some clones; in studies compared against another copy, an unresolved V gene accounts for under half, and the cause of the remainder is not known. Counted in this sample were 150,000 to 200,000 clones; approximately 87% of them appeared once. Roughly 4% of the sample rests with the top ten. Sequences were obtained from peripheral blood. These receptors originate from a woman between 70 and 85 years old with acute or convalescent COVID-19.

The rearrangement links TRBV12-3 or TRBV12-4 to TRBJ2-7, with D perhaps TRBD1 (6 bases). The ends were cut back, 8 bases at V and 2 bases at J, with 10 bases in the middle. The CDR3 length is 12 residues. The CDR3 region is CASGRQAYEQYF. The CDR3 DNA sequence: TGTGCCAGCGGCCGACAGGCCTACGAGCAGTACTTC.

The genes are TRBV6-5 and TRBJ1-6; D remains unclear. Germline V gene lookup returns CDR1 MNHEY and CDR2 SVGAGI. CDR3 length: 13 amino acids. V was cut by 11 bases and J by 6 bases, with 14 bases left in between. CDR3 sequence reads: CAAGGQANSPLHF. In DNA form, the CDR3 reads TGTGCCGCAGGAGGGCAGGCTAATTCACCCCTCCACTTT.

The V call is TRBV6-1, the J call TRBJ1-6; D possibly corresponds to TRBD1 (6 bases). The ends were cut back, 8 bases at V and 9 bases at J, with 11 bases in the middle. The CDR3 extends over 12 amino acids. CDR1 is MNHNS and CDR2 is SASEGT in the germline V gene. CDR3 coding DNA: TGTGCCAGCGGCACAGGGTCTTCACCCCTCCACTTT. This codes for CASGTGSSPLHF.

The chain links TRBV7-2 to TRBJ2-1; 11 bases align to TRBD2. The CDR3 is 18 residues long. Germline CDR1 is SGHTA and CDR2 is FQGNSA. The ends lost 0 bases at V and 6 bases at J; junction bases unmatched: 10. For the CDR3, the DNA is TGTGCCAGCAGCTTAGCCTTACTAGCGGGAGTTGTCGGCAATGAGCAGTTCTTC. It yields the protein CASSLALLAGVVGNEQFF.

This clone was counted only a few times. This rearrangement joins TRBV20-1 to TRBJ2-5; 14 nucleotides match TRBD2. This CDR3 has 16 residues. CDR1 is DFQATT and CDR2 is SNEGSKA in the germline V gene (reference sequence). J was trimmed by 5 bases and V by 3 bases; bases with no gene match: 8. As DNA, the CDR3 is TGCAGTGCTAGTGGGACTAGCGGGAGTTTTGCGGAGACCCAGTACTTC. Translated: CSASGTSGSFAETQYF.

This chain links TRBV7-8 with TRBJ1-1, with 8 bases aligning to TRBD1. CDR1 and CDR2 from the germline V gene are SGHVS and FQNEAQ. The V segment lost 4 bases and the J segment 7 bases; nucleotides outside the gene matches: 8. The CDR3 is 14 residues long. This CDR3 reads CASSWQGALYEAFF. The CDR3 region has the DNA TGTGCCAGCAGCTGGCAGGGGGCGCTTTATGAAGCTTTCTTT.

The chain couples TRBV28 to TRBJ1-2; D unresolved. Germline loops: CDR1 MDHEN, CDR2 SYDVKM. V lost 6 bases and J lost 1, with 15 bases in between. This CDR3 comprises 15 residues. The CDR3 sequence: CASRGPRVYNYGYTF. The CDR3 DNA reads TGTGCCAGCAGGGGCCCAAGAGTTTATAACTATGGCTACACCTTC.

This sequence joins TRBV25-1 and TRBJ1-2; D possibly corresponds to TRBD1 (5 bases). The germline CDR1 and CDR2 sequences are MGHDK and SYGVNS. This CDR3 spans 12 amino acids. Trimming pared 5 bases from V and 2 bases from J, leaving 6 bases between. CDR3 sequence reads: CASSSGNYGYTF. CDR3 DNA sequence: TGTGCCAGCAGTTCAGGGAACTATGGCTACACCTTC.

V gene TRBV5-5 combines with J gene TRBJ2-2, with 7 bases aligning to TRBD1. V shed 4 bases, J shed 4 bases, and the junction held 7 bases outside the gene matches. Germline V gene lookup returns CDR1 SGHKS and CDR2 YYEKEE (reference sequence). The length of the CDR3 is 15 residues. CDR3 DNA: TGTGCCAGCAGCAGAGGGTCAGGGGGCACCGGGGAGCTGTTTTTT. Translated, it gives CASSRGSGGTGELFF.

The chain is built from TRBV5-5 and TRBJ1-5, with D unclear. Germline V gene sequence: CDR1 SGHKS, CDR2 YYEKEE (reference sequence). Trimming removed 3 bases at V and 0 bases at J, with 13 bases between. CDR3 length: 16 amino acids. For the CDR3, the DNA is TGTGCCAGCAGCTGGCGGGGTCCAGATAGCAATCAGCCCCAGCATTTT. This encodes CASSWRGPDSNQPQHF.

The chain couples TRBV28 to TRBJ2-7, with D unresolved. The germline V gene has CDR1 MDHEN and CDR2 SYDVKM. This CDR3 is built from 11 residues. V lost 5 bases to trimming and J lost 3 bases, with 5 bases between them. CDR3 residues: CASSGRYEQYF. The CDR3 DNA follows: TGTGCCAGCAGTGGCCGCTACGAGCAGTACTTC.

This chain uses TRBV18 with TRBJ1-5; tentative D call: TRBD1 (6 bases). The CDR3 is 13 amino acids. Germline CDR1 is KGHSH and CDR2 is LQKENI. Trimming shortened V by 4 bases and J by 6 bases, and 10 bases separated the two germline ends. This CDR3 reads CASSQDSAQPQHF. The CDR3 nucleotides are TGTGCCAGCTCACAGGACAGTGCTCAGCCCCAGCATTTT.

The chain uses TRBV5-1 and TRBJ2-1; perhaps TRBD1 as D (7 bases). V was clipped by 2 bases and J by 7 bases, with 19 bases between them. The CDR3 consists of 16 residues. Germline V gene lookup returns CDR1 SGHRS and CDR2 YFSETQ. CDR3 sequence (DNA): TGCGCCAGCAGCTTTCTGGGGCAGGGGGGTAAGAATGAGCAGTTCTTC. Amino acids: CASSFLGQGGKNEQFF.

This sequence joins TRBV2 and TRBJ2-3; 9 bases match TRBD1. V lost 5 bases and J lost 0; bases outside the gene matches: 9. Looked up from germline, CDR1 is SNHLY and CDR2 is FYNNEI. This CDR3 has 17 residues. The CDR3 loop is CASSRGPGQGSTDTQYF. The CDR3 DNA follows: TGTGCCAGCAGTAGGGGACCGGGACAGGGTAGCACAGATACGCAGTATTTT.

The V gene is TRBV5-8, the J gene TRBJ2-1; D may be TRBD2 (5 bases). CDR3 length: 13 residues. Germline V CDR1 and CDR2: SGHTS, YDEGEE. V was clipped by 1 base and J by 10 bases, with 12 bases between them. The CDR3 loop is CASSLSGRGEQFF. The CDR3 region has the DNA TGTGCCAGCAGCTTGTCCGGTCGCGGGGAGCAGTTCTTC.

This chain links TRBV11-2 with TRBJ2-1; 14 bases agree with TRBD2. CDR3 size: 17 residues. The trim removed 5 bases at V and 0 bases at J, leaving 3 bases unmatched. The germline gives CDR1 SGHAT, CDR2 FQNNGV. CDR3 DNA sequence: TGTGCCAGCAGCCCGACTAGCGGGGGGGGCTCCTACAATGAGCAGTTCTTC. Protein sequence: CASSPTSGGGSYNEQFF. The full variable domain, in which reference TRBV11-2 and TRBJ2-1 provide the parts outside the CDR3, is EAGVAQSPRYKIIEKRQSVAFWCNPISGHATLYWYQQILGQGPKLLIQFQNNGVVDDSQLPKDRFSAERLKGVDSTLKIQPAKLEDSAVYLCASSPTSGGGSYNEQFFGPGTRLTVL.